The present TCR beta chain was sequenced within a study of shared T cell receptors in the human thymus. This CDR3 has 13 residues. Germline V gene data show CDR1 as SGHNT and CDR2 as YENEEA. V lost 1 base and J 4 bases, leaving 8 bases between the germline ends. Produced via immunoSEQ multiplex PCR; TCRdb's table is partial and in-frame only. The sample gives approximately 490,000 clones, 75% to 85% of which show up once; about 0.013% is in the top ten. The sample also formed part of further work on human thymus T cells. This second report adds: Thymus tissue for the work was resected from patients undergoing corrective heart surgery. Thymic as well as blood repertoires seemed to favor certain V and J genes unevenly. A high degree of thymic repertoire overlap among unrelated individuals was reported in related research.

Material for sequencing was thymocytes. This receptor was taken from a boy under two years old with a congenital heart defect. The chain carries TRBV11-3 and TRBJ2-7; D is perhaps TRBD1 (6 bases). The CDR3 is CASSLGTDYEQYF. CDR3 DNA sequence: TGTGCCAGCAGCTTAGGGACAGATTACGAGCAGTACTTC. The full variable domain, rest sourced from reference TRBV11-3 and TRBJ2-7, is EAGVVQSPRYKIIEKKQPVAFWCNPISGHNTLYWYLQNLGQGPELLIRYENEEAVDDSQLPKDRFSAERLKGVDSTLKIQPAELGDSAVYLCASSLGTDYEQYFGPGTRLTVT.